These 3 T cell receptor beta chains came from one sample sequenced in a study of metastatic and nonmetastatic thyroid tumors. From the PCR reads, TCRdb re-called clones with MiXCR. The data show over 35,000 clones, less than 20% seen once. No patient received treatment before thyroid surgery. Sequenced: tumor tissue. The receptors derive from a female donor with papillary thyroid cancer or a benign thyroid nodule (not recorded which). Some clones in this sample may be carry-over from other donors' samples.

This rearrangement joins TRBV30 to TRBJ1-5, with D maybe TRBD1 (5 bases). V dropped 1 base and J dropped 2 bases, with 15 bases sitting between them. The CDR3 sequence is 16 residues long. Germline values: CDR1 GTSNPN, CDR2 SVGIG (reference sequence). CDR3 sequence: CAWSGSQGVGNQPQHF. CDR3 DNA sequence: TGTGCCTGGAGTGGATCTCAAGGGGTCGGCAATCAGCCCCAGCATTTT.

About this clone: The junction shows a germline mismatch at one end, possibly a read error. This chain uses TRBV6-2 or TRBV6-3 with TRBJ1-2, with TRBD1 as a possible D gene (6 bases). This CDR3 contains 18 residues. Germline values: CDR1 MNHEY, CDR2 SVGEGT. The CDR3 nucleotides read TGTGTCAGCAGTTACTCGATACGTCGTGCTACAGGGAACTATGGCTACACCTTC. This encodes CVSSYSIRRATGNYGYTF.

This chain links TRBV19 with TRBJ1-5; D may be TRBD1 (6 bases). Germline V gives CDR1 LNHDA, CDR2 SQIVND (reference sequence). V lost 5 bases and J 3 bases, leaving 17 bases between the germline ends. The CDR3 runs to 16 residues. The CDR3 loop is CASSFLWGGVNQPQHF. DNA of the CDR3: TGTGCCAGTAGTTTTCTGTGGGGGGGCGTCAATCAGCCCCAGCATTTT. The variable domain in full, completed from reference TRBV19 and TRBJ1-5, reads DGGITQSPKYLFRKEGQNVTLSCEQNLNHDAMYWYRQDPGQGLRLIYYSQIVNDFQKGDIAEGYSVSREKKESFPLTVTSAQKNPTAFYLCASSFLWGGVNQPQHFGDGTRLSIL.